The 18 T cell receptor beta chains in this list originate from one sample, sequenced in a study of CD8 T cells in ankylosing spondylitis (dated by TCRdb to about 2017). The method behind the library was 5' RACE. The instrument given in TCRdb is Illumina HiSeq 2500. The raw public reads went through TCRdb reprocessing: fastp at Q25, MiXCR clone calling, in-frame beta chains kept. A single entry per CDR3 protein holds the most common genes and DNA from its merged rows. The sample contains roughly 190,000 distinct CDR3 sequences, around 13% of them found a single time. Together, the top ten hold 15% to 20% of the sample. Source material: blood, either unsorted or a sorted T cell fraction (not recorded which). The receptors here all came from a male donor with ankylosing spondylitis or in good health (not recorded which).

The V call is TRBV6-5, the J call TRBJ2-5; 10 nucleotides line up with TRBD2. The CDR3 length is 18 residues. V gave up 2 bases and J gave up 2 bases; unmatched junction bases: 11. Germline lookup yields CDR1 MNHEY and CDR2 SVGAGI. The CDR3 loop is CASSYLRLAGEGQETQYF. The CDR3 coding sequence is TGTGCCAGCAGTTACCTTAGGCTAGCGGGAGAAGGGCAAGAGACCCAGTACTTC.

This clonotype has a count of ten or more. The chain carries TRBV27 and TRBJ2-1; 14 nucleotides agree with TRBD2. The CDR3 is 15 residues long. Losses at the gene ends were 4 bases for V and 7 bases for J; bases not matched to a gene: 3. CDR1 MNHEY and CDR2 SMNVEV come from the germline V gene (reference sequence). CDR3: CASSSGLAGVNEQFF. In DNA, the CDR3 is TGTGCCAGCAGTTCGGGACTAGCGGGAGTTAATGAGCAGTTCTTC.

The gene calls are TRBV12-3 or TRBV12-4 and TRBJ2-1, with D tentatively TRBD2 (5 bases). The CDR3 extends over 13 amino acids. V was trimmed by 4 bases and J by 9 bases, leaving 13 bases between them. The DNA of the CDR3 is TGTGCCAGCAGTTATACTCCCCGGGGTGAGCAGTTCTTC. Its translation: CASSYTPRGEQFF.

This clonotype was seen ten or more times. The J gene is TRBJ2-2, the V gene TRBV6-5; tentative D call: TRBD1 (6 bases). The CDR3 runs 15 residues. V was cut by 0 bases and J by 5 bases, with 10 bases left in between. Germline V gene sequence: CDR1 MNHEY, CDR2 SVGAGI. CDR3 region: CASSYSIRGTGELFF. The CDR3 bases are TGTGCCAGCAGTTACTCGATTAGGGGGACCGGGGAGCTGTTTTTT.

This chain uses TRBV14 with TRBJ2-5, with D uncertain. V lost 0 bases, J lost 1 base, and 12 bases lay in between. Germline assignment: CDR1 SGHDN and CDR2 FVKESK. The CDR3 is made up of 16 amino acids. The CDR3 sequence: CASSQEGGPPQETQYF. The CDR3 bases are TGTGCCAGCAGCCAAGAAGGTGGGCCCCCCCAAGAGACCCAGTACTTC.

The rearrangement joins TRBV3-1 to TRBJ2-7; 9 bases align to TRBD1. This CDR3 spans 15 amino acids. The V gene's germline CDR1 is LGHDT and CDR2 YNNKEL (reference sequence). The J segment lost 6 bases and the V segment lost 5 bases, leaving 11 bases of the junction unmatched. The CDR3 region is CASSFPGTGTVEQYF. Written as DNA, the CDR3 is TGTGCCAGCAGCTTCCCCGGGACAGGGACCGTCGAGCAGTACTTC.

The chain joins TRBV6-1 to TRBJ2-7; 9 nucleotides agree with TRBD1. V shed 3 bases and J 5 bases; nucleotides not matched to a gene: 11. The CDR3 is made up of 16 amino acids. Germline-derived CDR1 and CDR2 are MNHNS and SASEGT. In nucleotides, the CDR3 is TGTGCCAGCAGTGAGATTATAGGGACAGGGCACCACGAGCAGTACTTC. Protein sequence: CASSEIIGTGHHEQYF.

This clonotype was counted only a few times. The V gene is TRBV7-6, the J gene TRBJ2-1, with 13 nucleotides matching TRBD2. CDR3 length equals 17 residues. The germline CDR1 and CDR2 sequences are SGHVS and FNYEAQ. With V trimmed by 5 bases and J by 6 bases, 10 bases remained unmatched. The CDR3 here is CASSPRTSGSLSNEQFF. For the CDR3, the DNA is TGTGCCAGCAGCCCGCGGACTAGCGGGAGCTTAAGCAATGAGCAGTTCTTC.

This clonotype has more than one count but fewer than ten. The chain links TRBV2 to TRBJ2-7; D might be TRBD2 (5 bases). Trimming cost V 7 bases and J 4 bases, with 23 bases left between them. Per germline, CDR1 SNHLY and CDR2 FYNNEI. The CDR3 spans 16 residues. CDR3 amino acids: CASTTTNAGRGYEQYF. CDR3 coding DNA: TGTGCCAGCACCACCACGAATGCGGGCCGGGGTTACGAGCAGTACTTC.

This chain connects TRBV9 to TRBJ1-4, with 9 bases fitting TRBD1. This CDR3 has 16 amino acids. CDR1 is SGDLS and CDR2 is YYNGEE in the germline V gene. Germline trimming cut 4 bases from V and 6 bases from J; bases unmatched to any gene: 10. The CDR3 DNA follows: TGTGCCAGCAGCTTAACAGGGGGCGGCTCCGATGAAAAACTGTTTTTT. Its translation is CASSLTGGGSDEKLFF.

CDR3 bases: TGTGCCAGCAGGAGGGGTCCGGCGGAATACGAGCAGTACTTC. This gives the protein CASRRGPAEYEQYF. This chain uses TRBV12-3 or TRBV12-4 with TRBJ2-7, with D perhaps TRBD1 or TRBD2 (5 bases each). The V and J ends lost 6 bases and 4 bases respectively, with 16 bases between them. The CDR3 extends over 14 amino acids.

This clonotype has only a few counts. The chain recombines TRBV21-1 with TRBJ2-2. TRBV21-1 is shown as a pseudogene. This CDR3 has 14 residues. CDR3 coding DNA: TGTGCCAGCAGCAAAGGAGATTGCACCGGGGAGCTGTTTTTT. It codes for CASSKGDCTGELFF.

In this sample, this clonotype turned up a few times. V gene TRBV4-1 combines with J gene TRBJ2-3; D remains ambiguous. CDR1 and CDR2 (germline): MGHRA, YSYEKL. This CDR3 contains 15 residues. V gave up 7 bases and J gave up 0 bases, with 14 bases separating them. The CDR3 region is CASKRAISSTDTQYF. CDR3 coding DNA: TGCGCCAGCAAAAGAGCCATTTCTAGCACAGATACGCAGTATTTT.

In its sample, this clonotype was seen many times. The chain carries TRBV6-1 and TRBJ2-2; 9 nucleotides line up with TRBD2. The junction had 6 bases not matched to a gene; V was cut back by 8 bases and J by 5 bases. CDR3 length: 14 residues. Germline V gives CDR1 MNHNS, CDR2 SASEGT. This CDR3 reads CASLGGRETGELFF. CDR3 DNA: TGTGCCAGCCTCGGCGGGAGGGAAACCGGGGAGCTGTTTTTT.

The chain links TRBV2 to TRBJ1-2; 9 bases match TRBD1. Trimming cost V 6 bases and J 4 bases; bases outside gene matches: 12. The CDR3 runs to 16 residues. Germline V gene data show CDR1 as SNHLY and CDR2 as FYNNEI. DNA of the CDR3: TGTGCCAGCAGCCACAAACAGGGGGCGCAAGGCTATGGCTACACCTTC. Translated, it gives CASSHKQGAQGYGYTF.

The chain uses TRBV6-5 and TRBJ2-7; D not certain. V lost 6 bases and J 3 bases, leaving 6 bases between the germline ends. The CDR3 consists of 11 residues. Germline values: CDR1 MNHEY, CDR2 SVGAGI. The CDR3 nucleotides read TGTGCCAGCAGACTTCTCTACGAGCAGTACTTC. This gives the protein CASRLLYEQYF.

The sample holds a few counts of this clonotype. CDR3 residues: CASSQPGQGFQPQHF. CDR3 nucleotide sequence: TGCGCCAGCAGCCAACCCGGACAGGGATTCCAGCCCCAGCATTTT. The V gene is TRBV4-1, the J gene TRBJ1-5; 8 bases line up with TRBD1. This CDR3 contains 15 residues. The germline gives CDR1 MGHRA, CDR2 YSYEKL. J gave up 7 bases and V 2 bases, and 7 bases lay outside the gene matches.

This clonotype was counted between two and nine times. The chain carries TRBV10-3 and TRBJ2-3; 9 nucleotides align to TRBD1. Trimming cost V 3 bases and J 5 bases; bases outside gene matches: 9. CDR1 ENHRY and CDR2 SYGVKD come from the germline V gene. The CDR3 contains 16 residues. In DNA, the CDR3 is TGTGCCATCAGTGACTTACAGGGGGCGAAAGGAGATACGCAGTATTTT. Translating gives CAISDLQGAKGDTQYF.